This T cell receptor (beta chain) was found in a study of blood T cell repertoires in COVID-19. As for the study in general: There were acute and convalescent COVID-19 samples, and they came from the United States, Italy and Spain. Nucleic acid was either cDNA or gDNA, and it came from T cells, B-cell-depleted T cells, or PBMCs.

V lost 4 bases to trimming and J lost 5 bases, with 20 bases between them. This CDR3 is 16 amino acids long. Germline lookup yields CDR1 LGHDT and CDR2 YNNKEL (reference sequence). As originally analysed: Nucleated cell number was recorded as an estimate derived from reference gene primer amplification. Libraries were prepared by immunoSEQ multiplex PCR; TCRdb keeps only in-frame clonotypes and omits some of them. V and J calls and clone size come straight from that table; D and trimming were deduced from the DNA. The table shows around 320,000 clones, with about nine tenths occurring only once. The V and J genes are TRBV3-1 (or the pseudogene TRBV3-2) and TRBJ1-1; no clear D gene. Sample: peripheral blood. This TCR derives from a woman aged 25 to 39 who had recovered from COVID-19. The DNA for the CDR3 is TGTGCCAGCAGCCCGTCGGTAAGGGAGCCGGGGACTGAAGCTTTCTTT. This sequence encodes CASSPSVREPGTEAFF.